Here is one T cell receptor (beta chain) with its context. The data were taken from a study of shared T cell receptors in the human thymus. The CDR3 sequence is 15 residues long. CDR1 and CDR2 (germline): GTSNPN, SVGIG (reference sequence). Trimming took off 7 bases at V and 6 bases at J, with 22 bases between the two ends. Repertoires were generated with immunoSEQ multiplex PCR, while TCRdb's copy carries only in-frame clones and drops some. The sample has over 650,000 clones; 80% to 90% are singletons. These data were also filed under a second study, of human thymus T cells.

The chain combines TRBV30 with TRBJ2-1; D is possibly TRBD2 (6 bases). The clonotype originates from a boy younger than two with a congenital heart defect. Sequencing input: thymocytes. This chain's CDR3 is CASLCGTPAGNEQFF. In DNA form, the CDR3 reads TGTGCCTCCCTGTGCGGGACCCCCGCGGGCAATGAGCAGTTCTTC.